A selection of T cell receptor beta chains follows, all from one sample in a study of identifying expanded T cells in peripheral blood. The data were produced by immunoSEQ multiplex PCR, yet TCRdb's version contains in-frame clones alone and is incomplete. Of 70,000 to 95,000 clones listed, almost 90% were seen once; the top ten hold roughly 3.9%. The sample was blood. These receptors came from a person between 18 and 75 years old in good health. Each CDR3 is given with its conserved first and last residue. The D gene is left open where the match is weak. Clone size is given for some rows only: seen once, a few or many times, or a class if the clone is expanded.

NA	TRBJ1-5	TRBV5-1	NA	CASSVGGLGQPQHF	TGCGCCAGCTCAGTGGGGGGCCTGGGTCAGCCCCAGCATTTT
NA	TRBJ2-7	TRBV10-3	TRBD1	CAIRANDRAGEQYF	TGTGCCATCAGAGCCAATGACAGGGCTGGCGAGCAGTACTTC
NA	TRBJ2-4	TRBV7-9	TRBD2	CASSLAGGNKNIQYF	TGTGCCAGCAGCTTAGCGGGGGGGAATAAAAACATTCAGTACTTC
NA	TRBJ1-3	TRBV5-4	NA	CASSARDSGNTIYF	TGTGCCAGCAGCGCACGGGACTCTGGAAACACCATATATTTT
NA	TRBJ1-1	TRBV4-1	NA	CASSQEGSLNTEAFF	TGCGCCAGCAGCCAAGAGGGGTCACTGAACACTGAAGCTTTCTTT
NA	TRBJ1-1	TRBV19	TRBD1	CASSISQGGLTEAFF	TGTGCCAGTAGTATCTCCCAAGGGGGCCTCACTGAAGCTTTCTTT
NA	TRBJ1-5	TRBV10-3	NA	CAISEQWTVNQPQHF	TGTGCCATCAGTGAGCAATGGACAGTCAATCAGCCCCAGCATTTT
NA	TRBJ2-5	TRBV5-1	NA	CASSLAEGGRETQYF	TGCGCCAGCAGCTTGGCCGAGGGGGGACGGGAGACCCAGTACTTC
NA	TRBJ1-2	TRBV5-5	NA	CASSPVEGFGYTF	TGTGCCAGCAGTCCTGTGGAAGGCTTCGGCTACACCTTC
NA	TRBJ1-2	TRBV6-1	NA	CASSEQGNYGYTF	TGTGCCAGCAGTGAACAGGGAAACTATGGCTACACCTTC
NA	TRBJ2-1	TRBV9	NA	CASGGLNNEQFF	TGTGCCAGCGGAGGACTAAACAATGAGCAGTTCTTC
once	TRBJ2-5	TRBV30	TRBD2	CAWSPTSGGPETQYF	TGTGCCTGGAGTCCAACTAGCGGGGGACCCGAGACCCAGTACTTC
NA	TRBJ1-2	TRBV6-5	NA	CATQGNGGNQGYTF	TGTGCCACCCAGGGGAATGGTGGTAATCAAGGCTACACCTTC
NA	TRBJ2-3	TRBV4-2	TRBD2	CASSLGGARTDTQYF	TGTGCCAGCAGCCTCGGGGGGGCTCGAACAGATACGCAGTATTTT
once	TRBJ1-5	TRBV30	TRBD1	CAWSGDSFNQPQHF	TGTGCCTGGAGCGGGGACAGCTTCAATCAGCCCCAGCATTTT
once	TRBJ2-2	TRBV19	NA	CASSTGLQSPGELFF	TGTGCCAGTAGTACGGGTCTTCAGTCACCCGGGGAGCTGTTTTTT
NA	TRBJ2-3	TRBV9	NA	CASSTEAEYTDTQYF	TGTGCCAGCAGCACCGAGGCAGAGTACACAGATACGCAGTATTTT
few	TRBJ2-2	TRBV6-4	TRBD2	CASSDRRGDTGELFF	TGTGCCAGCAGTGACCGGCGGGGGGACACCGGGGAGCTGTTTTTT
NA	TRBJ2-5	TRBV4-2	TRBD1	CASSHLTGEETQYF	TGTGCCAGCAGCCACCTGACAGGGGAAGAGACCCAGTACTTC
few	TRBJ2-7	TRBV6-5	TRBD1	CASSPRGTGLYEQYF	TGTGCCAGCAGTCCCAGGGGGACAGGGCTCTACGAGCAGTACTTC
NA	TRBJ1-5	TRBV25-1	TRBD1	CASRGQPNQPQHF	TGTGCCAGCAGGGGACAGCCTAATCAGCCCCAGCATTTT
NA	TRBJ1-2	TRBV29-1	TRBD1	CSVAHLRTGGIDGYTF	TGCAGCGTCGCCCATTTGCGGACAGGGGGAATAGATGGCTACACCTTC
NA	TRBJ2-7	TRBV11-2	NA	CASSQNRARASYEQYF	TGTGCCAGCAGCCAAAACAGGGCACGGGCCTCCTACGAGCAGTACTTC
NA	TRBJ1-6	TRBV7-9	NA	CASSLASSNSPLHF	TGTGCCAGCAGCTTAGCGAGTTCTAATTCACCCCTCCACTTT
NA	TRBJ2-7	TRBV11-3	TRBD2	CASSLGGTRGAGEQYF	TGTGCCAGCAGCTTAGGTGGGACTAGGGGGGCCGGCGAGCAGTACTTC
NA	TRBJ2-5	TRBV27	TRBD2	CASSRPGLGQETQYF	TGTGCCAGCAGTCGCCCGGGACTAGGCCAAGAGACCCAGTACTTC
NA	TRBJ1-2	TRBV9	NA	CASSVDRAGVIYGYTF	TGTGCCAGCAGCGTAGACCGGGCAGGGGTCATCTATGGCTACACCTTC
NA	TRBJ1-2	TRBV7-9	NA	CASSTRGSYGYTF	TGTGCCAGCAGCACCCGGGGCTCCTATGGCTACACCTTC
NA	TRBJ1-5	TRBV19	NA	CASSKTGSNQPQHF	TGTGCCAGTAGTAAGACAGGTAGCAATCAGCCCCAGCATTTT
NA	TRBJ2-7	TRBV6-5	TRBD2	CASSKAATSSEQYF	TGTGCCAGCAGTAAGGCCGCGACTAGCAGCGAGCAGTACTTC
NA	TRBJ2-3	TRBV7-2	TRBD2	CASSTRLAGGTDTQYF	TGTGCCAGCAGCACTCGACTAGCGGGGGGCACAGATACGCAGTATTTT
NA	TRBJ1-2	TRBV30	NA	CAWMWESASSGYTF	TGTGCCTGGATGTGGGAGTCCGCCTCTAGTGGCTACACCTTC
NA	TRBJ2-2	TRBV10-3	NA	CAIMRGLNTGELFF	TGTGCCATCATGAGGGGCTTAAACACCGGGGAGCTGTTTTTT
NA	TRBJ2-1	TRBV27	NA	CASRTGPEQFF	TGTGCCAGCAGAACAGGGCCTGAGCAGTTCTTC
NA	TRBJ2-3	TRBV9	TRBD1	CASSEEGASTDTQYF	TGTGCCAGCAGCGAAGAGGGGGCTAGCACAGATACGCAGTATTTT
NA	TRBJ2-2	TRBV5-1	TRBD1	CASSSGGTGSDGELFF	TGCGCCAGCAGCTCCGGGGGGACAGGGTCCGACGGGGAGCTGTTTTTT
once	TRBJ2-2	TRBV6-5	NA	CASSYTPGAPGELFF	TGTGCCAGCAGTTACACCCCCGGGGCCCCCGGGGAGCTGTTTTTT
once	TRBJ2-7	TRBV18	NA	CASSPDGGAYEQYF	TGTGCCAGCTCACCGGATGGGGGCGCCTACGAGCAGTACTTC
NA	TRBJ2-3	TRBV11-2	TRBD2	CASSSGSGTYTDTQYF	TGTGCCAGCAGCTCGGGAAGCGGGACCTACACAGATACGCAGTATTTT
few	TRBJ2-2	TRBV5-4	NA	CASSFGGTGELFF	TGTGCCAGCAGCTTTGGCGGCACCGGGGAGCTGTTTTTT
NA	TRBJ2-1	TRBV12-5	TRBD2	CASGLGTSGRDEQFF	TGTGCTAGTGGTTTGGGGACTAGCGGGAGAGATGAGCAGTTCTTC
NA	TRBJ2-2	TRBV5-4	TRBD2	CASTPGGGLAGELFF	TGTGCCAGCACCCCCGGGGGGGGGCTCGCCGGGGAGCTGTTTTTT
NA	TRBJ2-1	TRBV11-2	TRBD2	CASSPSRGLGNNEQFF	TGTGCCAGCAGCCCCTCGAGGGGACTAGGCAACAATGAGCAGTTCTTC
NA	TRBJ2-5	TRBV5-6	NA	CASSFSRIQETQYF	TGTGCCAGCAGCTTCTCCAGAATCCAAGAGACCCAGTACTTC
NA	TRBJ2-4	TRBV9	TRBD2	CASSVGMAGYRSGGPAGDQYF	TGTGCCAGCAGCGTAGGAATGGCTGGGTACCGTTCCGGAGGACCCGCGGGGGATCAGTACTTC
NA	TRBJ1-5	TRBV15	NA	CATSSPLVGVRPQHF	TGTGCCACCAGCAGCCCCCTAGTGGGGGTCCGGCCCCAGCATTTT
NA	TRBJ2-2	TRBV4-2	NA	CASSPPSETGELFF	TGTGCCAGCAGCCCCCCATCAGAAACCGGGGAGCTGTTTTTT
NA	TRBJ1-1	TRBV6-5	NA	CASTRDIKNTEAFF	TGTGCCAGCACAAGGGACATCAAGAACACTGAAGCTTTCTTT
once	TRBJ2-3	TRBV21-1	NA	CASSTSCYGTPTSTDTQYF	TGTGCCAGCAGCACATCTTGTTACGGGACGCCTACTAGCACAGATACGCAGTATTTT
NA	TRBJ2-1	TRBV7-9	NA	CASSPPGRTNYNEQFF	TGTGCCAGCAGCCCGCCGGGTCGAACCAACTACAATGAGCAGTTCTTC
NA	TRBJ2-7	TRBV5-4	NA	CASTVGGVDEQYF	TGTGCCAGCACGGTGGGGGGTGTCGACGAGCAGTACTTC